This T cell receptor (beta chain) was captured in a study of blood T cell repertoires in COVID-19. Across the study: Samples taken during acute and convalescent COVID-19 were collected in the United States, Italy and Spain. The analysed material was cDNA or gDNA that came from T cells, B-cell-depleted T cells, or PBMCs.

This CDR3 is 15 amino acids long. J was trimmed by 6 bases and V by 4 bases; bases with no gene match: 5. Per germline, CDR1 SGHTS and CDR2 YDEGEE. How the authors handled the data: Estimated nucleated cell counts came from reference gene primer amplification. Sequencing was performed with immunoSEQ multiplex PCR; in TCRdb, only in-frame clones are kept and a portion is missing. V, J and clone size were drawn from that table, and D and trimming were deduced from the DNA. The sample lists tens of thousands of clones, approximately 80% occurring once. V gene TRBV5-8 combines with J gene TRBJ2-2, with 11 bases lining up with TRBD1. This sequence originates from a woman in her 70s with active or convalescent COVID-19. The sequenced sample was peripheral blood. CDR3 bases: TGTGCCAGCAGCCGGGGACAGGGGGGATCCGGGGAGCTGTTTTTT. Protein: CASSRGQGGSGELFF.